Given below is one TCR beta chain in context. This clonotype has at least ten counts. Its target antigen remains unknown. One base away there is no much larger clone; base qualities are not given. cDNA was synthesized by template-switch 5'RACE using a primer carrying a 10-nucleotide random unique molecular identifier by which each TCR transcript was tagged. Over 160 million TCR-beta sequences, covering 15-18 subjects, were produced in each sequencing run. The RNeasy kit was used for extraction of total RNA. TCR-beta VDJ regions were amplified with primers for the TCR constant region and the 5'RACE anchor, using the KAPA Real-time Library Amplification kit. Sample indexes and Illumina adaptors were added in a first PCR, after which library yield was increased in a second PCR. After purification with Ampure beads, the TCR product of roughly 650 bp was size-selected on a 2% E-gel SizeSelection system. Before pooling, libraries had their quality checked on a Bioanalyzer, their concentration measured with Qubit, and their quantity determined with the Kapa Library Quantification kit. Paired-end 2 x 150 bp sequencing of the libraries was performed on an Illumina HiSeq 2500. To increase sequence diversity, roughly 24-32% phiX was spiked into each library pool. The source study handled its data this way. The quality-filtered reads were processed with the UMI-based MiGEC pipeline, whose error correction step removed more than 75% of the raw TCR sequences. VDJ genes were aligned to IMGT germline references, and clonotypes were defined by unique CDR3 amino acid sequence plus V-J genes. VDJtools evaluated clonal expansion, Shannon diversity and CDR3 relatedness (CalcPairwiseDistances, ClusterSamples); CLCbio workbench built phylogenetic trees. Expanded clones were defined as having at least 8 unique UMIs, based on coefficient-of-variation modelling across technical triplicates. Clones were called with MiXCR by TCRdb after fastp trimmed the public reads at Q25, and only in-frame beta chains were retained. Each entry merges the rows of one CDR3 protein and shows their most common DNA and genes. TCRdb assigned the V and J calls; the authors' analysis was not used. The sample data list around 130,000 distinct CDR3 sequences, and roughly 3.2% of these were observed just once. Together, the top ten hold 1% to 1.5% of the sample.

Unsorted PBMC libraries were generated from 2 million PBMCs stored in RNAlater at -80 °C until RNA extraction. The multiple sclerosis patients were enrolled in a US clinical protocol that used magnetic resonance imaging to evaluate disease progression. Peripheral blood was subjected to Ficoll-Hypaque density gradient centrifugation to isolate PBMCs, which were then cryopreserved in liquid nitrogen. The record originates from a study of neurological immune-mediated disorders (dated by TCRdb to between 2019 and 2020). For context, the study as a whole: Among the roughly 34 multiple sclerosis patients, relapsing-remitting MS accounted for around 30 and secondary progressive MS accounted for 3. The study compared peripheral blood TCR-beta repertoires of HTLV-I-associated myelopathy (HAM/TSP) patients, multiple sclerosis patients and healthy controls using UMI-based sequencing. Longitudinal samples, technical triplicates and paired sorted CD4+ and CD8+ T-cell subsets, alongside PBMC samples, were included among the roughly 100 TCR-beta libraries. The cohort included approximately 68 subjects: roughly 15 with HAM/TSP, around 34 with multiple sclerosis, and roughly 20 healthy controls.

General conclusions and limits of the study: No identical CDR3 amino acid sequences were found to be shared among expanded clones across subjects, suggesting that TCR-beta repertoires were private in all groups. TCR clonal expansion was highest in HAM/TSP patients and lowest in MS patients, with MS patients falling below even healthy controls. In a phylogenetic analysis, the repertoires of 18 out of 34 MS patients fell into a single cluster of related CDR3 sequences, pointing to a possible signature at the repertoire level. No association of the MS cluster with clinical or MRI features was observed, and the need for larger cohorts was stated by the authors.

This sequence was found in a woman in her thirties with multiple sclerosis. The sequenced material came from PBMCs.

The CDR3 amino acid sequence is: CASSYAGQNNSPLHF. The DNA sequence is TGTGCCAGCAGTTACGCGGGACAGAATAATTCACCCCTCCACTTT. The chain is encoded by TRBV6-5 joined to TRBJ1-6, and 7 junction bases match TRBD1. The CDR3 numbers 15 residues from cysteine through phenylalanine. Here the CDR3 DNA is all that survives: 45 bases in frame from base 1. Clipping removes 2 bases from V and 5 bases from J, with 3 as the unmatched junction base count. According to the germline V gene, CDR1 reads MNHEY and CDR2 reads SVGAGI.